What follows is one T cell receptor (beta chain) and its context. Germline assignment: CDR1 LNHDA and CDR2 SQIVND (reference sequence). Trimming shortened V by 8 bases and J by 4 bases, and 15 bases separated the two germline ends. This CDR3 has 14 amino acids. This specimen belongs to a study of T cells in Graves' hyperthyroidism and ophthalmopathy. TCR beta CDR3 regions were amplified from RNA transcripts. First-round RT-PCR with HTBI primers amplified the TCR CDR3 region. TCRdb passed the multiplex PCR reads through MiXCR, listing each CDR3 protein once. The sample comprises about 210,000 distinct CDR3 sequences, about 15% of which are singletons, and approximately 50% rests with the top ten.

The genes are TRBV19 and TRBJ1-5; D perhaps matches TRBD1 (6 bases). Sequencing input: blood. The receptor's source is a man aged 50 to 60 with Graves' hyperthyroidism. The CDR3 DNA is TGTGCCAGTGACATTCGGGGGCTTAATCAGCCCCAGCATTTT. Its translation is CASDIRGLNQPQHF.